This TCR beta chain appears in the sequencing data of a study of blood T cell repertoires in COVID-19. About the study: The United States, Italy and Spain provided the acute and convalescent COVID-19 samples. Sample material is recorded as cDNA or gDNA derived from T cells, B-cell-depleted T cells, or PBMCs.

Germline V CDR1 and CDR2: SGHRS, YFSETQ. The CDR3 runs to 14 residues. V lost 1 base, J lost 4 bases, and 3 bases stayed unmatched. Per the original data handling: Amplification from reference gene primers served as the basis for estimated nucleated cell counts. TCRdb's copy holds only in-frame clones and misses some; the assay was immunoSEQ multiplex PCR. V, J and clone size are taken as reported in that table, and D and trimming were inferred from the DNA itself. The sample comprises approximately 170,000 clones, 85% to 90% of which are singletons, and about 4% rests with the top ten. Sequenced material: peripheral blood. The chain is built from TRBV5-1 and TRBJ1-1; 8 bases are shared with TRBD1. The TCR sequence derives from a man younger than 35 with active or convalescent COVID-19. The CDR3 DNA is TGCGCCAGCAGCTTGCAGGGGGCAGGCACTGAAGCTTTCTTT. Encoded protein: CASSLQGAGTEAFF.